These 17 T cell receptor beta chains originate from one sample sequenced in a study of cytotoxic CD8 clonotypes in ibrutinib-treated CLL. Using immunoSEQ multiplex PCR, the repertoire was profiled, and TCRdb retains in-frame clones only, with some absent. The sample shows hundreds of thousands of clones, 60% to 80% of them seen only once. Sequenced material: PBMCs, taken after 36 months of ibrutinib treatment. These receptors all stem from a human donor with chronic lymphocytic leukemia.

As DNA, the CDR3 is TGCGCCAGCAGCCCAAGCCGACAGGGGGTCGCTGAAGCTTTCTTT. Protein product: CASSPSRQGVAEAFF. The V and J genes are TRBV5-1 and TRBJ1-1; TRBD1 matches at 9 bases. The trim removed 4 bases at V and 6 bases at J, leaving 10 bases unmatched. Germline values: CDR1 SGHRS, CDR2 YFSETQ. The CDR3 loop spans 15 amino acids.

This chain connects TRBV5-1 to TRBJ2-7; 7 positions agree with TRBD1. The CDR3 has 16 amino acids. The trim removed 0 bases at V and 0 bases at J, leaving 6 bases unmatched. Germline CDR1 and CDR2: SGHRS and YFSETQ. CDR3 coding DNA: TGCGCCAGCAGCTTGGACTCCCGGGACAGCTCCTACGAGCAGTACTTC. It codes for CASSLDSRDSSYEQYF.

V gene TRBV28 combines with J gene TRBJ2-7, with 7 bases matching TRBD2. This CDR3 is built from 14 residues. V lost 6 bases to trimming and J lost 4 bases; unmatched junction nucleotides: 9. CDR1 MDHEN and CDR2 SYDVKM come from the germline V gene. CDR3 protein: CASSPVGGMYEQYF. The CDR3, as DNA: TGTGCCAGCAGCCCGGTGGGGGGGATGTACGAGCAGTACTTC.

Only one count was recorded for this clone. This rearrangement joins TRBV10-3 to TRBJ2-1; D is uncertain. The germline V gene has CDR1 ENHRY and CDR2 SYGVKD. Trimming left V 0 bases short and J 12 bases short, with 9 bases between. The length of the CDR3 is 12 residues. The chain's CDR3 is CAISESALGQFF. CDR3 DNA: TGTGCCATCAGTGAGTCTGCCCTTGGGCAGTTCTTC.

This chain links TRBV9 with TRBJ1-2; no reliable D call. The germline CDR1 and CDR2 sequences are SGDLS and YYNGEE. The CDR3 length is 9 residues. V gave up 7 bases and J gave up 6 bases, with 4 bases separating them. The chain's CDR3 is CASGDGYTF. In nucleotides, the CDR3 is TGTGCCAGCGGGGATGGCTACACCTTC.

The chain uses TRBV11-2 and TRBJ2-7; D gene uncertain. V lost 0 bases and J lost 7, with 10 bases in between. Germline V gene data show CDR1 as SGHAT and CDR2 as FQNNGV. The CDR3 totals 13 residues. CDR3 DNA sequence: TGTGCCAGCAGCTTAGACGGTTTTAGAGAGCAGTACTTC. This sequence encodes CASSLDGFREQYF.

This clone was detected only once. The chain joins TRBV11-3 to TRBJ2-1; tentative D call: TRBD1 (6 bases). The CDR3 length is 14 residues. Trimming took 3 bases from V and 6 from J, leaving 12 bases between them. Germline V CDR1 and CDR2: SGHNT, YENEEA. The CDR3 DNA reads TGTGCCAGCAGCTTTCGGGGCAGGGGCAATGAGCAGTTCTTC. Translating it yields CASSFRGRGNEQFF.

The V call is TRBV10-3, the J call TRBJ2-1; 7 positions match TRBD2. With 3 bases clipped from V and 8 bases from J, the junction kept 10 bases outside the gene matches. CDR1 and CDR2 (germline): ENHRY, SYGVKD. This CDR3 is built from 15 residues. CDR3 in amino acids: CAISDGSGRVDEQFF. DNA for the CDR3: TGTGCCATCAGTGACGGATCAGGGAGGGTCGATGAGCAGTTCTTC.

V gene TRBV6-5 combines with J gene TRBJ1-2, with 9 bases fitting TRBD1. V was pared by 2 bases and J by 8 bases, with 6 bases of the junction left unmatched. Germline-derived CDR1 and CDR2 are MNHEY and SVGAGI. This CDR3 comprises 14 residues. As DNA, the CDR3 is TGTGCCAGCAGTTACGCATACAGGGGGCTAGGCTACACCTTC. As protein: CASSYAYRGLGYTF.

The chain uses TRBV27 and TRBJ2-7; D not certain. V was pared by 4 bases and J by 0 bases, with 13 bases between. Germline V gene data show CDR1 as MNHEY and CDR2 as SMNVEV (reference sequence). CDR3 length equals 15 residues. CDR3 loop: CASSSNGWSSYEQYF. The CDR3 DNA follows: TGTGCCAGCAGTTCGAACGGTTGGAGCTCCTACGAGCAGTACTTC.

Here the CDR3 reads CASSQRVGPSTDTQYF. Here the CDR3 DNA reads TGTGCCAGCAGTCAGAGGGTAGGACCTAGCACAGATACGCAGTATTTT. The rearrangement uses TRBV6-6 and TRBJ2-3; TRBD2 might be the D (5 bases). In germline, CDR1 is MNHNY, CDR2 SVGAGI (reference sequence). The CDR3 loop spans 16 amino acids. V was clipped by 5 bases and J by 0 bases, with 15 bases between them.

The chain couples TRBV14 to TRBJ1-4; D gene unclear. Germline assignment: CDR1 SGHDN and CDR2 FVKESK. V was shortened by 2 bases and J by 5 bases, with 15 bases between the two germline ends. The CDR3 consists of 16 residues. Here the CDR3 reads CASSQTIFTVNEKLFF. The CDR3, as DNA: TGTGCCAGCAGCCAAACCATCTTTACTGTCAATGAAAAACTGTTTTTT. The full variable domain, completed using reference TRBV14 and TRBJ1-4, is EAGVTQFPSHSVIEKGQTVTLRCDPISGHDNLYWYRRVMGKEIKFLLHFVKESKQDESGMPNNRFLAERTGGTYSTLKVQPAELEDSGVYFCASSQTIFTVNEKLFFGSGTQLSVL.

CDR3 region: CASSDGVKAFF. The CDR3 nucleotides read TGTGCCAGTTCAGACGGAGTAAAAGCTTTCTTT. This chain connects TRBV19 to TRBJ1-1; D is undetermined. The CDR3 spans 11 residues. Germline loops: CDR1 LNHDA, CDR2 SQIVND (reference sequence). Trimming cost V 8 bases and J 9 bases, with 13 bases left between them.

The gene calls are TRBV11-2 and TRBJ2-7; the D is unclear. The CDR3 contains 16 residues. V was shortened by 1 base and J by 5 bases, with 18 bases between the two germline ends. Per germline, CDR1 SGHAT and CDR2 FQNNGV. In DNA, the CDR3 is TGTGCCAGCAGCTTAGCCAGGAGATCCGTAATCCACGAGCAGTACTTC. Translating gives CASSLARRSVIHEQYF. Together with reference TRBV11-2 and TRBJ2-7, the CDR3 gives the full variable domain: EAGVAQSPRYKIIEKRQSVAFWCNPISGHATLYWYQQILGQGPKLLIQFQNNGVVDDSQLPKDRFSAERLKGVDSTLKIQPAKLEDSAVYLCASSLARRSVIHEQYFGPGTRLTVT.

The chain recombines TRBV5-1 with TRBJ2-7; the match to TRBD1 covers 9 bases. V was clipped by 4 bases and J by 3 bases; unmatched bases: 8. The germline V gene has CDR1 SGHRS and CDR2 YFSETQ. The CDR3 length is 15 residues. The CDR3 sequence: CASSPWLDRGYEQYF. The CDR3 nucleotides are TGCGCCAGCAGCCCCTGGCTGGACAGGGGCTACGAGCAGTACTTC.

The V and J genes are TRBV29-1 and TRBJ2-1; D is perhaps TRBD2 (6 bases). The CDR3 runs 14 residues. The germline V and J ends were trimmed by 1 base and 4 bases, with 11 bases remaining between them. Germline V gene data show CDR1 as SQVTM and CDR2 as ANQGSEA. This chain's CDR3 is CSVEVASAYNEQFF. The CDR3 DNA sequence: TGCAGCGTTGAAGTGGCTAGCGCTTACAATGAGCAGTTCTTC.

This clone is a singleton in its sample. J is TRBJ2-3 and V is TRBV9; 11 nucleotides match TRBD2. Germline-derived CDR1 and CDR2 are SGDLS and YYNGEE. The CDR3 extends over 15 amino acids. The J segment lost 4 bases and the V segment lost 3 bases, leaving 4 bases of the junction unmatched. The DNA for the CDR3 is TGTGCCAGCAGCGCTCTAGCGGGAGGTTCAGATACGCAGTATTTT. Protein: CASSALAGGSDTQYF. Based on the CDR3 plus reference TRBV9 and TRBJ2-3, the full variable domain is DSGVTQTPKHLITATGQRVTLRCSPRSGDLSVYWYQQSLDQGLQFLIQYYNGEERAKGNILERFSAQQFPDLHSELNLSSLELGDSALYFCASSALAGGSDTQYFGPGTRLTVL.